This record concerns one TCR beta chain sequence. Its specificity is not known. A second 7 to 11 cycle PCR used barcoded and J-beta primers. TCRdb independently ran MiXCR on the 5' RACE reads; one entry per CDR3 protein. The data show around 1,800,000 distinct CDR3 sequences, about 39% seen once. The CDR3 is 12 amino acids. V shed 7 bases and J shed 7 bases, with 13 bases lying between them. Per germline, CDR1 SGHDT and CDR2 YYEEEE. The data stem from a study of blood T cells in healthy people across ages. General study results and limits: Estimated diversity that came from one million T cells was considered an underestimate. Per million T cells, TCR beta diversity dropped about linearly as age rose.

The donors, all healthy, were Caucasians living in Russia, aged about 6 to 95. Every participating donor contributed about 10 milliliters of peripheral blood through a draw. The TCR originated in a human donor in good health. The specimen sequenced was blood. The chain links TRBV5-6 to TRBJ2-3; D is unresolved. CDR3 in amino acids: CASRWGPHTQYF. For the CDR3, the DNA is TGTGCCAGCCGTTGGGGTCCCCATACGCAGTATTTT.